Listed below are T cell receptor beta chains from one sample, sequenced in a study of T cell responses to AZD1222 COVID-19 vaccine. Profiling relied on immunoSEQ multiplex PCR, and the TCRdb table lists in-frame clones only, not all of them. This sample has approximately 130,000 clones; approximately 88% occur once, and the top ten carry around 5%. Source: peripheral blood, taken 28 days after the second AZD1222 dose. The receptor set was obtained from an adult who received the AZD1222 COVID-19 vaccine. CDR3s include the opening cysteine and the closing phenylalanine or tryptophan. A D gene is named only where the DNA matches it firmly. Size tells how often a clone was seen (once, few, many) or the class of an expanded clone, and some rows leave it out.

len: 15; abundance: once; d_gene: TRBD2; v_gene: TRBV27; j_gene: TRBJ2-7; CDR3nt: TGTGCCAGCAGTCTCCGGCTAGCGGTTATACGGGAGCAGTACTTC; CDR3aa: CASSLRLAVIREQYF
len: 11; abundance: -; d_gene: -; v_gene: TRBV12-3/TRBV12-4; j_gene: TRBJ2-5; CDR3nt: TGTGCCAGCAGTTCGCAAGAGACCCAGTACTTC; CDR3aa: CASSSQETQYF
len: 11; abundance: once; d_gene: -; v_gene: TRBV2; j_gene: TRBJ1-2; CDR3nt: TGTGCCAGCAGTGAACTGGGCAGGACTCTCTTC; CDR3aa: CASSELGRTLF
len: 15; abundance: -; d_gene: -; v_gene: TRBV5-5; j_gene: TRBJ1-2; CDR3nt: TGTGCCAGCAGCCTATGGGACACGGATAGGGCTGGCTACACCTTC; CDR3aa: CASSLWDTDRAGYTF
len: 13; abundance: -; d_gene: -; v_gene: TRBV28; j_gene: TRBJ1-5; CDR3nt: TGTGCCAGCACCCGAGGGGGGGACCAGCCCCAGCATTTT; CDR3aa: CASTRGGDQPQHF
len: 16; abundance: -; d_gene: TRBD2; v_gene: TRBV6-2/TRBV6-3; j_gene: TRBJ2-1; CDR3nt: TGTGCCAGCAGTCGACCACTAGCGGGAGTAAGGAATGAGCAGTTCTTC; CDR3aa: CASSRPLAGVRNEQFF
len: 15; abundance: -; d_gene: -; v_gene: TRBV19; j_gene: TRBJ1-1; CDR3nt: TGTGCCAGTAGTAGGACCGGACAAGCGAACACTGAAGCTTTCTTT; CDR3aa: CASSRTGQANTEAFF
len: 12; abundance: -; d_gene: -; v_gene: TRBV10-2; j_gene: TRBJ2-3; CDR3nt: TGCGCCAGCAGTGATGAATCAGATACGCAGTATTTT; CDR3aa: CASSDESDTQYF
len: 16; abundance: -; d_gene: TRBD1; v_gene: TRBV5-1; j_gene: TRBJ2-2; CDR3nt: TGCGCCAGCAGTACCCTTACCGGGACAGGGTCCGGGGAGCTGTTTTTT; CDR3aa: CASSTLTGTGSGELFF
len: 13; abundance: -; d_gene: -; v_gene: TRBV28; j_gene: TRBJ2-5; CDR3nt: TGTGCCAGCAGCTCTAGGACCGTGCAGACCCAGTACTTC; CDR3aa: CASSSRTVQTQYF
len: 15; abundance: -; d_gene: TRBD2; v_gene: TRBV3-1/TRBV3-2; j_gene: TRBJ2-7; CDR3nt: TGTGCCAGCAGCCAAGTTATAGCGGGAGGGCCCAAGCAGTACTTC; CDR3aa: CASSQVIAGGPKQYF
len: 14; abundance: -; d_gene: -; v_gene: TRBV7-2; j_gene: TRBJ2-7; CDR3nt: TGTGCCAGCAGACCTCAGGACGGCCCCTACGAGCAGTACTTC; CDR3aa: CASRPQDGPYEQYF
len: 12; abundance: -; d_gene: -; v_gene: TRBV10-3; j_gene: TRBJ2-7; CDR3nt: TGTGCCATCAGTGGGGGACTCGTCGAGCAGTACTTC; CDR3aa: CAISGGLVEQYF
len: 16; abundance: -; d_gene: TRBD2; v_gene: TRBV6-2/TRBV6-3; j_gene: TRBJ2-5; CDR3nt: TGTGCCAGCAGCTCACCGGGACTAGCGGTGGAAGAGACCCAGTACTTC; CDR3aa: CASSSPGLAVEETQYF
len: 12; abundance: -; d_gene: -; v_gene: TRBV3-1/TRBV3-2; j_gene: TRBJ1-1; CDR3nt: TGTGCCAGCAGCCAAGATCGGCTGACGGCTTTCTTT; CDR3aa: CASSQDRLTAFF
len: 15; abundance: once; d_gene: -; v_gene: TRBV5-1; j_gene: TRBJ1-1; CDR3nt: TGCGCCAGCAGCTTGTATCGCCAGAGGAACACTGAAGCTTTCTTT; CDR3aa: CASSLYRQRNTEAFF
len: 14; abundance: few; d_gene: -; v_gene: TRBV7-9; j_gene: TRBJ1-3; CDR3nt: TGTGCCAGCAGCTTATTACACTCTGGAAACACCATATATTTT; CDR3aa: CASSLLHSGNTIYF
len: 14; abundance: -; d_gene: TRBD1; v_gene: TRBV2; j_gene: TRBJ1-5; CDR3nt: TGTGCCAGCACCCCGGACAGGGACGATCAGCCCCAGCATTTT; CDR3aa: CASTPDRDDQPQHF
len: 13; abundance: -; d_gene: -; v_gene: TRBV28; j_gene: TRBJ2-1; CDR3nt: TGTGCCAGCAGTTTGGACACCTACAATGAGCAGTTCTTC; CDR3aa: CASSLDTYNEQFF
len: 17; abundance: once; d_gene: TRBD2; v_gene: TRBV2; j_gene: TRBJ2-1; CDR3nt: TGTGCCAGCAGTGGTCTAGCGGGACGGAACTCCTACAATGAGCAGTTCTTC; CDR3aa: CASSGLAGRNSYNEQFF
len: 17; abundance: -; d_gene: -; v_gene: TRBV10-2; j_gene: TRBJ2-1; CDR3nt: TGCGCCAGCAGTGAGCTTTTTCGACAGTCCCTCTACAATGAGCAGTTCTTC; CDR3aa: CASSELFRQSLYNEQFF
len: 16; abundance: -; d_gene: -; v_gene: TRBV28; j_gene: TRBJ1-4; CDR3nt: TGTGCCAGCAGTTCCGGGGAGAGGGCAACTAATGAAAAACTGTTTTTT; CDR3aa: CASSSGERATNEKLFF
len: 12; abundance: -; d_gene: -; v_gene: TRBV29-1; j_gene: TRBJ1-2; CDR3nt: TGCAGCGTTGAATTAACCAACTATGGCTACACCTTC; CDR3aa: CSVELTNYGYTF
len: 13; abundance: -; d_gene: TRBD2; v_gene: TRBV2; j_gene: TRBJ2-1; CDR3nt: TGTGCCAGCAGGCGGGGGATCGAGAATGAGCAGTTCTTC; CDR3aa: CASRRGIENEQFF
len: 15; abundance: -; d_gene: -; v_gene: TRBV5-4; j_gene: TRBJ2-6; CDR3nt: TGTGCCAGCAGCCTTAGACAGGCCGGGGCCAACGTCCTGACTTTC; CDR3aa: CASSLRQAGANVLTF
len: 14; abundance: -; d_gene: TRBD1; v_gene: TRBV5-5; j_gene: TRBJ2-7; CDR3nt: TGTGCCAGCAGCCCCAGGACAGGGTGGGTCGAGCAGTACTTC; CDR3aa: CASSPRTGWVEQYF
len: 11; abundance: -; d_gene: -; v_gene: TRBV20-1; j_gene: TRBJ2-7; CDR3nt: TGCAGTGCTAGAGTCTTGGGTGAGCAGTACTTC; CDR3aa: CSARVLGEQYF
len: 14; abundance: -; d_gene: -; v_gene: TRBV2; j_gene: TRBJ1-4; CDR3nt: TGTGCCAGCAGTTCCACCACAACTAATGAAAAACTGTTTTTT; CDR3aa: CASSSTTTNEKLFF
len: 10; abundance: once; d_gene: -; v_gene: TRBV20-1; j_gene: TRBJ2-1; CDR3nt: TGCAGTGCTACCCACGATGTGCAGTTCTTC; CDR3aa: CSATHDVQFF
len: 19; abundance: -; d_gene: TRBD2; v_gene: TRBV5-1; j_gene: TRBJ2-1; CDR3nt: TGCGCCAGCAGCTTTGTGGCTAGCGGGGACCCCGCCTCCTACAATGAGCAGTTCTTC; CDR3aa: CASSFVASGDPASYNEQFF
len: 12; abundance: few; d_gene: -; v_gene: TRBV19; j_gene: TRBJ2-7; CDR3nt: TGTGCCAGTAGTATAGGGGACCACGAGCAGTACTTC; CDR3aa: CASSIGDHEQYF
len: 17; abundance: -; d_gene: -; v_gene: TRBV21-1; j_gene: TRBJ1-3; CDR3nt: TGTGCCAGCAGCAAAGGGAAGGAGGGGGCGGCTGGAAACACCATATATTTT; CDR3aa: CASSKGKEGAAGNTIYF
len: 18; abundance: -; d_gene: -; v_gene: TRBV5-5; j_gene: TRBJ1-5; CDR3nt: TGTGCCAGCAGCTCATATGGATCATCGGCGGTGAGCAATCAGCCCCAGCATTTT; CDR3aa: CASSSYGSSAVSNQPQHF
len: 21; abundance: -; d_gene: -; v_gene: TRBV28; j_gene: TRBJ2-1; CDR3nt: TGTGCCAGCAGTCCTGCTCGACTAGACCCAGGGTTTTGGGGTACCTACAATGAGCAGTTCTTC; CDR3aa: CASSPARLDPGFWGTYNEQFF
len: 15; abundance: once; d_gene: -; v_gene: TRBV7-3; j_gene: TRBJ1-3; CDR3nt: TGTGCCAGCAGCTTAAGCGAGGGCTCTGGAAACACCATATATTTT; CDR3aa: CASSLSEGSGNTIYF
len: 15; abundance: -; d_gene: -; v_gene: TRBV6-1; j_gene: TRBJ1-2; CDR3nt: TGTGCCAGCAGTGAAGGATTGGTTCGACCTGGTGGCTACACCTTC; CDR3aa: CASSEGLVRPGGYTF
len: 14; abundance: -; d_gene: -; v_gene: TRBV10-3; j_gene: TRBJ2-1; CDR3nt: TGTGCCATCCACCACCGGGACATGTACAATGAGCAGTTCTTC; CDR3aa: CAIHHRDMYNEQFF
len: 15; abundance: -; d_gene: -; v_gene: TRBV5-1; j_gene: TRBJ1-2; CDR3nt: TGCGCCAGCAGCTTGACCACTGGGACAAAAGCTGGCTACACCTTC; CDR3aa: CASSLTTGTKAGYTF
len: 14; abundance: -; d_gene: TRBD2; v_gene: TRBV6-2/TRBV6-3; j_gene: TRBJ2-7; CDR3nt: TGTGCCAGCCGCCCCGCGGAGCGGGGGTACGAGCAGTACTTC; CDR3aa: CASRPAERGYEQYF
len: 15; abundance: -; d_gene: TRBD1; v_gene: TRBV7-2; j_gene: TRBJ2-3; CDR3nt: TGTGCCAGCAGCTTAGGGGGACAGGGAACAGATACGCAGTATTTT; CDR3aa: CASSLGGQGTDTQYF
len: 15; abundance: -; d_gene: -; v_gene: TRBV11-2; j_gene: TRBJ2-1; CDR3nt: TGTGCCAGCGGGGCCTTTGGGGGGGCTGGTAATGAGCAGTTCTTC; CDR3aa: CASGAFGGAGNEQFF
len: 16; abundance: -; d_gene: -; v_gene: TRBV19; j_gene: TRBJ1-3; CDR3nt: TGTGCCAGTAGTAGAAGACAGTTATTCTCTGGAAACACCATATATTTT; CDR3aa: CASSRRQLFSGNTIYF
len: 12; abundance: -; d_gene: -; v_gene: TRBV3-1/TRBV3-2; j_gene: TRBJ2-7; CDR3nt: TGTGCCAGCAGCCGGACAAATAACGAGCAGTACTTC; CDR3aa: CASSRTNNEQYF
len: 14; abundance: -; d_gene: -; v_gene: TRBV11-1; j_gene: TRBJ2-1; CDR3nt: TGTGCCAGCAGTCCCAGAGGGGGGGGCAATGAGCAGTTCTTC; CDR3aa: CASSPRGGGNEQFF
len: 13; abundance: -; d_gene: TRBD1; v_gene: TRBV30; j_gene: TRBJ1-1; CDR3nt: TGTGCCTGGATCGGGACAGGGGACACTGAAGCTTTCTTT; CDR3aa: CAWIGTGDTEAFF
len: 15; abundance: -; d_gene: TRBD2; v_gene: TRBV19; j_gene: TRBJ2-1; CDR3nt: TGTGCCAGTAGTTTAGCGGGACTAATGAACAATGAGCAGTTCTTC; CDR3aa: CASSLAGLMNNEQFF
len: 17; abundance: few; d_gene: -; v_gene: TRBV7-2; j_gene: TRBJ2-5; CDR3nt: TGTGCCAGCAGCTTAGGTCCATACGGAGATGCTAAAGAGACCCAGTACTTC; CDR3aa: CASSLGPYGDAKETQYF
len: 14; abundance: -; d_gene: -; v_gene: TRBV6-6; j_gene: TRBJ1-2; CDR3nt: TGTGCCAGCAGCCCAACCACCCCCAACTATGGCTACACCTTC; CDR3aa: CASSPTTPNYGYTF
len: 15; abundance: -; d_gene: -; v_gene: TRBV4-2; j_gene: TRBJ2-7; CDR3nt: TGTGCCAGCAGCCAAGATGGGTTCAGCTCCTACGAGCAGTACTTC; CDR3aa: CASSQDGFSSYEQYF
len: 13; abundance: -; d_gene: TRBD2; v_gene: TRBV5-1; j_gene: TRBJ2-1; CDR3nt: TGCGCCAGCAGACTAGCGGGAGTGGGTGAGCAGTTCTTC; CDR3aa: CASRLAGVGEQFF
len: 17; abundance: -; d_gene: TRBD2; v_gene: TRBV5-1; j_gene: TRBJ2-3; CDR3nt: TGCGCCAGCAGCTCCGGGAGGACTAGCGGGGGGGCGGATACGCAGTATTTT; CDR3aa: CASSSGRTSGGADTQYF
len: 14; abundance: -; d_gene: TRBD1; v_gene: TRBV2; j_gene: TRBJ2-7; CDR3nt: TGTGCCAGCAATGCCGGGACAGGGAATTACGAGCAGTACTTC; CDR3aa: CASNAGTGNYEQYF
len: 15; abundance: -; d_gene: TRBD1; v_gene: TRBV5-4; j_gene: TRBJ2-7; CDR3nt: TGTGCCAGCAGCTCCGACAGGGACAGCTCCTACGAGCAGTACTTC; CDR3aa: CASSSDRDSSYEQYF
len: 13; abundance: -; d_gene: -; v_gene: TRBV3-1/TRBV3-2; j_gene: TRBJ1-1; CDR3nt: TGTGCCAGCAGCCCCCCAGGGGTGACTGAAGCTTTCTTT; CDR3aa: CASSPPGVTEAFF
len: 12; abundance: -; d_gene: -; v_gene: TRBV2; j_gene: TRBJ2-3; CDR3nt: TGTGCCAGCAGCCCTAGCACAGATACGCAGTATTTT; CDR3aa: CASSPSTDTQYF
len: 15; abundance: -; d_gene: -; v_gene: TRBV19; j_gene: TRBJ1-2; CDR3nt: TGTGCCAGTAGTAATGGGCCAGGGGAGACGTATGGCTACACCTTC; CDR3aa: CASSNGPGETYGYTF
len: 14; abundance: -; d_gene: -; v_gene: TRBV2; j_gene: TRBJ1-2; CDR3nt: TGTGCCAGCAGCCCCTATCCTGAATTTAAAGGCTACACCTTC; CDR3aa: CASSPYPEFKGYTF
len: 15; abundance: -; d_gene: TRBD2; v_gene: TRBV5-4; j_gene: TRBJ2-5; CDR3nt: TGTGCCAGCAGCTTGCCTTTGGGACTAGAAGAGACCCAGTACTTC; CDR3aa: CASSLPLGLEETQYF